This T cell receptor beta chain is from a study of control samples from healthy donors and cancer patients. Some clones are missing from TCRdb's copy, which holds only in-frame ones; the method was immunoSEQ multiplex PCR. Seen here are about 120,000 clones, about 90% observed once, and the top ten hold about 2.2%. Sequenced: blood. The source is a woman between 50 and 59 years old in good health.

The CDR3: CASSLPFIGGGVYGYTF. As DNA, the CDR3 is TGTGCCAGCAGTCTCCCCTTTATCGGAGGGGGCGTCTATGGCTACACCTTC. This rearrangement joins TRBV28 to TRBJ1-2; 7 bases align to TRBD1. The trim removed 5 bases at V and 4 bases at J, leaving 16 bases unmatched. CDR1 and CDR2 (germline): MDHEN, SYDVKM. The length of the CDR3 is 17 residues.